Presented here are 2 T cell receptor beta chains from one specimen sequenced in a study of cytomegalovirus exposure and HLA in healthy donors. Primers: 60 Vbeta forward and 13 Jbeta reverse. The method was immunoSEQ multiplex PCR; TCRdb's version includes in-frame clones alone and lacks a portion of them. The sample yields roughly 150,000 clones, roughly three quarters seen once. Sequenced input: PBMCs. These receptors came from a male donor in good health and CMV-seronegative.

This clone was counted a few times. The V and J genes are TRBV6-5 and TRBJ2-5; D gene unclear. Germline V CDR1 and CDR2: MNHEY, SVGAGI. The CDR3 consists of 14 residues. Between the trimmed V and J ends, which lost 2 bases and 5 bases, there was a span of 12 bases. The chain's CDR3 is CASSYGPRWETQYF. DNA of the CDR3: TGTGCCAGCAGTTACGGCCCTCGATGGGAGACCCAGTACTTC.

The rearrangement links TRBV10-3 to TRBJ1-4; D may be TRBD1 (5 bases). CDR3 length: 14 residues. Germline values: CDR1 ENHRY, CDR2 SYGVKD. V was cut by 0 bases and J by 11 bases, with 13 bases left in between. Here the CDR3 reads CAISESGEGEKLFF. The CDR3 DNA is TGTGCCATCAGTGAGTCAGGGGAAGGTGAGAAACTGTTTTTT.